This T cell receptor beta chain appears in the sequencing data of a study of identical twins. Study findings and constraints: Weaker excess twin sharing was observed in beta out-of-frame sequences. With abundant cord blood beta clonotypes, insertions were fewer; memory repertoires showed no such pattern.

In germline, CDR1 is SGHRS, CDR2 YFSETQ. Trimming removed 2 bases at V and 5 bases at J, with 16 bases between. The CDR3 consists of 15 residues. TCRdb called the 5' RACE reads again in MiXCR, with one record for every CDR3 protein. The data hold more than 650,000 distinct CDR3 sequences, with 5.5% to 7.5% observed a single time. This clonotype was found many times. The antigen is unknown. Healthy Caucasians supplied all donations. The rearrangement uses TRBV5-1 and TRBJ2-5; D is possibly TRBD2 (6 bases). This TCR came from a man younger than 35 in good health. The sample comprised naive T cells sorted from blood. CDR3 sequence: CASSFLGTFRETQYF. DNA of the CDR3: TGCGCCAGCAGCTTTCTGGGGACTTTCCGGGAGACCCAGTACTTC.